Listed here are 29 T cell receptor beta chains from one sample, sequenced in a study of OX40 agonist ivuxolimab in advanced cancers. Only in-frame clones appear in the TCRdb table, and some are missing; sequencing was by immunoSEQ multiplex PCR. The sample includes some 80,000 clones, about 90% seen only once; the top ten take over 8.5%. The sequenced sample was CD4+ or CD8+ T cells sorted from blood, obtained in a trial of the OX40 agonist ivuxolimab. These receptors were taken from an adult with an advanced solid tumor such as melanoma, head and neck, liver or kidney cancer.

This clone was counted once. The chain links TRBV21-1 to TRBJ1-4. TRBV21-1 is described as a pseudogene. There are 12 residues in the CDR3. The CDR3 region is CASRVENEKLFF. Here the CDR3 DNA reads TGTGCCAGCAGGGTCGAGAATGAAAAACTGTTTTTT.

The V call is TRBV9, the J call TRBJ1-1, with TRBD1 matching over 7 bases. The CDR3 length is 14 residues. Germline CDR1 SGDLS, CDR2 YYNGEE. Trimming took 3 bases from V and 4 from J; bases not matched to a gene: 6. The CDR3 nucleotides read TGTGCCAGCAGCGATGGACAGGCCACCACTGAAGCTTTCTTT. Translating gives CASSDGQATTEAFF.

This clone was recorded a few times. The chain links TRBV7-6 to TRBJ2-2, with TRBD1 identical over 8 bases. Trimming at V came to 6 bases and at J to 2 bases, leaving 8 bases not matched to a gene. Germline V gene sequence: CDR1 SGHVS, CDR2 FNYEAQ. The CDR3 consists of 16 residues. The CDR3 DNA sequence: TGTGCCAGCAGACCCCGGGACAGGCTAAACACCGGGGAGCTGTTTTTT. This codes for CASRPRDRLNTGELFF.

This clone came up once. This chain joins TRBV7-9 and TRBJ2-3; 9 nucleotides align to TRBD2. CDR3 length: 16 residues. The germline V gene has CDR1 SEHNR and CDR2 FQNEAQ (reference sequence). With V trimmed by 5 bases and J by 6 bases, 12 bases remained unmatched. As DNA, the CDR3 is TGTGCCAGCAGCGAACCGGGACTAGCACTCCCTGATACGCAGTATTTT. Residues: CASSEPGLALPDTQYF.

The V gene is TRBV11-2, the J gene TRBJ2-5; D remains unclear. Germline assignment: CDR1 SGHAT and CDR2 FQNNGV. The CDR3 contains 11 residues. V was cut by 5 bases and J by 5 bases, with 6 bases left in between. The CDR3 spells CASSMSETQYF. In DNA form, the CDR3 reads TGTGCCAGCAGCATGTCGGAGACCCAGTACTTC.

The V call is TRBV19, the J call TRBJ2-7; weak D call: TRBD2 (6 bases). The V end lost 5 bases, the J end lost 2 bases, and 13 bases lay between the germline ends. CDR3 size: 14 residues. Germline CDR1 is LNHDA and CDR2 is SQIVND (reference sequence). CDR3 bases: TGTGCCAGTAGTCCCGGACTATCCGCCTACGAGCAGTACTTC. Encoded protein: CASSPGLSAYEQYF.

This chain connects TRBV7-3 to TRBJ2-1; possible D gene TRBD2, 5 bases. Trimming removed 5 bases at V and 3 bases at J, with 14 bases between. The CDR3 consists of 15 residues. CDR1 and CDR2 from the germline V gene are SGHTA and FQGTGA. This chain's CDR3 is CASSLPGLNYNEQFF. DNA of the CDR3: TGTGCCAGCAGCCTACCTGGACTCAACTACAATGAGCAGTTCTTC.

This clone was counted a single time. The chain joins TRBV6-1 to TRBJ2-1; 11 positions match TRBD2. The CDR3 runs to 18 residues. Germline values: CDR1 MNHNS, CDR2 SASEGT. With 3 bases clipped from V and 8 bases from J, the junction kept 15 bases outside the gene matches. CDR3 residues: CASSDPYRTSGGGDEQFF. Written as DNA, the CDR3 is TGTGCCAGCAGTGATCCGTATCGTACTAGCGGGGGAGGGGATGAGCAGTTCTTC.

This clone has just a few counts. The chain couples TRBV9 to TRBJ2-7; D is possibly TRBD1 (6 bases). The V gene's germline CDR1 is SGDLS and CDR2 YYNGEE. This CDR3 is 14 amino acids long. The V gene lost 0 bases and the J gene lost 3 bases, with 10 bases spanning the gap. The CDR3 protein is CASSVAVQGYEQYF. In DNA form, the CDR3 reads TGTGCCAGCAGCGTAGCCGTACAGGGCTACGAGCAGTACTTC.

The chain combines TRBV27 with TRBJ1-5, with TRBD1 matching over 9 bases. V dropped 6 bases and J dropped 5; count of bases not matched to a gene: 5. Germline V gene sequence: CDR1 MNHEY, CDR2 SMNVEV (reference sequence). This CDR3 has 14 residues. CDR3 sequence reads: CASSGTGQYQPQHF. Written as DNA, the CDR3 is TGTGCCAGCAGCGGGACAGGGCAGTATCAGCCCCAGCATTTT.

The genes are TRBV2 and TRBJ1-5; 7 bases are shared with TRBD1. Trimming at V came to 7 bases and at J to 1 base, leaving 4 bases not matched to a gene. Germline values: CDR1 SNHLY, CDR2 FYNNEI. This CDR3 has 14 residues. The DNA for the CDR3 is TGTGCCAGCACCCCGACAGGGAGCAATCAGCCCCAGCATTTT. Translation: CASTPTGSNQPQHF.

V gene TRBV4-3 combines with J gene TRBJ2-1, with 13 bases lining up with TRBD2. This CDR3 spans 18 amino acids. From germline, CDR1 is LGHNA and CDR2 YSLEER. The trim removed 0 bases at V and 6 bases at J, leaving 8 bases unmatched. CDR3 in amino acids: CASSQDGITSGGANEQFF. The CDR3 DNA is TGCGCCAGCAGCCAAGATGGGATTACTAGCGGGGGGGCCAATGAGCAGTTCTTC.

The chain employs TRBV11-2 and TRBJ2-3, with TRBD2 identical over 7 bases. The CDR3 sequence is 14 residues long. Unmatched junction bases numbered 8, after V lost 8 bases and J lost 3 bases. In germline, CDR1 is SGHAT, CDR2 FQNNGV. The CDR3 DNA reads TGTGCCAGCTCCCTTGGGGGGGGTACAGATACGCAGTATTTT. This translates into CASSLGGGTDTQYF.

The rearrangement joins TRBV6-4 to TRBJ2-1, with 10 positions matching TRBD2. The germline V gene has CDR1 MRHNA and CDR2 SNTAGT. The CDR3 extends over 18 amino acids. V dropped 0 bases and J dropped 7; count of bases not matched to a gene: 12. The CDR3 DNA is TGTGCCAGCAGTGACTCGGAAATGACTAGCGGGCCCCCAAATGAGCAGTTCTTC. Its translation: CASSDSEMTSGPPNEQFF.

The V gene is TRBV9, the J gene TRBJ2-1; tentatively, D is TRBD1 or TRBD2 (5 bases each). The V and J ends lost 0 bases and 9 bases respectively, with 7 bases between them. The germline V gene has CDR1 SGDLS and CDR2 YYNGEE. The CDR3 has 12 residues. The DNA for the CDR3 is TGTGCCAGCAGCGTAGCAGGGACTGAGCAGTTCTTC. The encoded protein is CASSVAGTEQFF.

V is TRBV7-9 and J is TRBJ2-7; D not certain. The CDR3 extends over 14 amino acids. V lost 5 bases to trimming and J lost 2 bases, with 13 bases between them. CDR1 is SEHNR and CDR2 is FQNEAQ in the germline V gene (reference sequence). The CDR3 sequence is CASSPPTVAYEQYF. CDR3 nucleotide sequence: TGTGCCAGCAGCCCCCCCACTGTCGCCTACGAGCAGTACTTC. The full variable domain, with the rest looked up from reference TRBV7-9 and TRBJ2-7, is DTGVSQNPRHKITKRGQNVTFRCDPISEHNRLYWYRQTLGQGPEFLTYFQNEAQLEKSRLLSDRFSAERPKGSFSTLEIQRTEQGDSAMYLCASSPPTVAYEQYFGPGTRLTVT.

The chain joins TRBV27 to TRBJ2-1; TRBD2 agrees at 7 bases. Germline V CDR1 and CDR2: MNHEY, SMNVEV (reference sequence). J lost 4 bases, V lost 2 bases, and 5 bases had no gene match. The CDR3 totals 15 residues. CDR3 sequence (DNA): TGTGCCAGCAGTTTAGACAGCGGGGCATACAATGAGCAGTTCTTC. Amino acids: CASSLDSGAYNEQFF.

The V call is TRBV30, the J call TRBJ1-5; D ambiguous. The germline V gene has CDR1 GTSNPN and CDR2 SVGIG (reference sequence). The V end was cut by 0 bases, the J end by 9 bases, with 6 bases between. This CDR3 has 11 amino acids. The chain's CDR3 is CAWSVGGPQHF. The CDR3 nucleotides are TGTGCCTGGAGTGTCGGTGGGCCCCAGCATTTT.

CDR3 bases: TGTGCCAGCAGTAGTGATCGAGGGTCCAAAAACATTCAGTACTTC. It is translated as CASSSDRGSKNIQYF. The chain recombines TRBV2 with TRBJ2-4; D is perhaps TRBD2 (5 bases). The germline CDR1 and CDR2 sequences are SNHLY and FYNNEI. V was cut by 5 bases and J by 2 bases, with 13 bases left in between. CDR3 length equals 15 residues.

This clone was seen only a few times. A read error may produce the germline difference seen at one junction end. This chain joins TRBV4-1 and TRBJ2-7; TRBD1 matches 12 bases. CDR3 size: 13 residues. Germline CDR1 MGHRA, CDR2 YSYEKL. This CDR3 is CASSQGGTGGRDF. For the CDR3, the DNA is TGCGCCAGCAGCCAAGGCGGGACAGGGGGCAGGGACTTC.

This clone was found once. The rearrangement uses TRBV15 and TRBJ2-7, with D tentatively TRBD1 or TRBD2 (6 bases each). The CDR3 covers 14 residues. With 5 bases removed from V and 2 bases from J, the gap between germline ends came to 13 bases. Germline V gene lookup returns CDR1 LNHNV and CDR2 YYDKDF (reference sequence). The CDR3 is CATSPSGATYEQYF. The CDR3 DNA reads TGTGCCACCAGCCCCTCGGGGGCGACCTACGAGCAGTACTTC.

In its sample, this clone was seen once. The gene calls are TRBV11-2 and TRBJ2-3, with a weak D call TRBD1 (5 bases). V lost 4 bases and J 2 bases, leaving 13 bases between the germline ends. This CDR3 is 15 amino acids long. CDR1 and CDR2 (germline): SGHAT, FQNNGV. For the CDR3, the DNA is TGTGCCAGCAGCTGGTTCGGCAGGGACACAGATACGCAGTATTTT. It yields the protein CASSWFGRDTDTQYF.

This clone came up once. The V gene is TRBV4-3, the J gene TRBJ1-2; no firm D call. Deletions cut 0 bases from V and 5 bases from J, with 7 bases between. This CDR3 spans 13 amino acids. CDR1 LGHNA and CDR2 YSLEER come from the germline V gene. CDR3 region: CASSQDVDYGYTF. The DNA of the CDR3 is TGCGCCAGCAGCCAAGACGTTGATTATGGCTACACCTTC.

The rearrangement uses TRBV7-9 and TRBJ2-3; D possibly corresponds to TRBD2 (5 bases). The germline V and J ends were trimmed by 3 bases and 1 base, with 14 bases remaining between them. The CDR3 has 16 residues. The germline gives CDR1 SEHNR, CDR2 FQNEAQ (reference sequence). This CDR3 is CASSFSVKGGTDTQYF. Here the CDR3 DNA reads TGTGCCAGCAGCTTTAGCGTCAAGGGCGGCACAGATACGCAGTATTTT.

The V call is TRBV7-6, the J call TRBJ2-7; 8 nucleotides align to TRBD1. The CDR3 is 14 residues long. J was trimmed by 3 bases and V by 5 bases; bases with no gene match: 6. Per germline, CDR1 SGHVS and CDR2 FNYEAQ. CDR3 in amino acids: CASSPRTGHYEQYF. The CDR3 coding sequence is TGTGCCAGCAGCCCGAGGACAGGGCACTACGAGCAGTACTTC.

The rearrangement joins TRBV9 to TRBJ2-3; TRBD2 aligns across 7 bases. With V trimmed by 2 bases and J by 2 bases, 14 bases remained unmatched. The germline V gene encodes CDR1 SGDLS and CDR2 YYNGEE. The CDR3 loop spans 18 amino acids. CDR3 DNA sequence: TGTGCCAGCAGCGTCCCTCAGAGGAAGCGGGGAGCCACAGATACGCAGTATTTT. This codes for CASSVPQRKRGATDTQYF.

This clone showed up just once. The chain employs TRBV5-1 and TRBJ2-7, with unresolved D. Germline V lookup: CDR1 SGHRS, CDR2 YFSETQ. The CDR3 sequence is 14 residues long. V lost 3 bases and J 0 bases, leaving 10 bases between the germline ends. The CDR3 region is CASSSPHSSYEQYF. The CDR3, as DNA: TGCGCCAGCAGCTCCCCTCACTCCTCCTACGAGCAGTACTTC.

This clone was recorded once. The chain recombines TRBV16 with TRBJ1-6, with D unclear. Trimming removed 4 bases from V and 7 bases from J, with 17 bases in between. Germline assignment: CDR1 KGHSY and CDR2 FQNENV. The CDR3 has 16 residues. The CDR3 bases are TGTGCCAGCAGCCCCTGGCAGGACTTTACAAATTCACCCCTCCACTTT. It codes for CASSPWQDFTNSPLHF.

V gene TRBV11-1 combines with J gene TRBJ2-3; tentative D call: TRBD2 (6 bases). The germline gives CDR1 SGHAT, CDR2 FQDESV (reference sequence). V was trimmed by 5 bases and J by 0 bases, leaving 12 bases between them. This CDR3 contains 15 residues. DNA of the CDR3: TGTGCCAGCAGCGTAGGGGCGGGAAGCACAGATACGCAGTATTTT. Translation: CASSVGAGSTDTQYF.